The T cell receptor (beta chain) under discussion was sequenced for a study of shared clonotypes between healthy human individuals. Genomic DNA belonging to each subset was distributed in equal measure over several immunoSEQ plates. Generated by immunoSEQ multiplex PCR, the TCRdb table keeps only in-frame clones and is missing some. This sample has a few million clones, with 80% to 95% found just once. Trimming left V 5 bases short and J 9 bases short, with 14 bases between. CDR1 is MDHEN and CDR2 is SYDVKM in the germline V gene. CDR3 size: 12 residues. Sequencing used naive CD4+ T cells from PBMCs. This sample's subset: CD45RA+ positively selected. This TCR was recovered from a man between 18 and 35 years old in good health. Some clones in this sample may be carry-over from other donors' samples. The rearrangement links TRBV28 to TRBJ2-7; D remains unclear. This chain's CDR3 is CASSLTPDSQYF. As DNA, the CDR3 is TGTGCCAGCAGTCTCACTCCGGATTCGCAGTACTTC.